The 16 T cell receptor beta chains presented below share a single source sample, sequenced in a study of T cell responses to AZD1222 COVID-19 vaccine. TCRdb's copy holds only in-frame clones and misses some; the assay was immunoSEQ multiplex PCR. This repertoire shows 200,000 or so clones, around 90% found once; its top ten account for 0.99%. Sequenced material: peripheral blood, taken on day 0 of AZD1222 vaccination. The origin of the receptors is an adult in good health.

V is TRBV10-3 and J is TRBJ1-4; 7 bases match TRBD1. Germline-derived CDR1 and CDR2 are ENHRY and SYGVKD. This CDR3 is 14 amino acids long. With 2 bases clipped from V and 8 bases from J, the junction kept 5 bases outside the gene matches. The CDR3 spells CAISEDRVGEKLFF. Written as DNA, the CDR3 is TGTGCCATCAGTGAGGACAGGGTCGGGGAAAAACTGTTTTTT.

V gene TRBV3-1 (or the pseudogene TRBV3-2) combines with J gene TRBJ2-3; TRBD2 agrees at 13 bases. V trimming: 3 bases; J trimming: 3 bases; junction bases outside the gene matches: 3. Looked up from germline, CDR1 is LGHDT and CDR2 is YNNKEL (reference sequence). The CDR3 totals 16 residues. Here the CDR3 DNA reads TGTGCCAGCAGCCACGGACTAGCGGGGGAAACAGATACGCAGTATTTT. As protein: CASSHGLAGETDTQYF.

In its sample, this clone was seen once. CDR3 sequence: CASSDSYNEQFF. The CDR3 DNA reads TGTGCCAGCAGTGACAGCTACAATGAGCAGTTCTTC. This sequence joins TRBV2 and TRBJ2-1; D is undetermined. The CDR3 is made up of 12 amino acids. Trimming pared 3 bases from V and 3 bases from J, leaving 3 bases between. Germline V lookup: CDR1 SNHLY, CDR2 FYNNEI.

This clone was counted a single time. This rearrangement joins TRBV7-9 to TRBJ2-7; 9 bases align to TRBD2. The germline V gene encodes CDR1 SEHNR and CDR2 FQNEAQ (reference sequence). Trimming cost V 11 bases and J 3 bases; bases outside gene matches: 11. CDR3 size: 14 residues. Here the CDR3 DNA reads TGTGCCCCCCGGACTAGCGAAACAAGCTACGAGCAGTACTTC. Translating it yields CAPRTSETSYEQYF.

CDR3 loop: CASSPGNSGNTIYF. Written as DNA, the CDR3 is TGTGCCAGCAGCCCCGGGAACTCTGGAAACACCATATATTTT. The rearrangement joins TRBV13 to TRBJ1-3; D is unresolved. The CDR3 length is 14 residues. Germline V lookup: CDR1 PRHDT, CDR2 FYEKMQ (reference sequence). V lost 5 bases and J lost 0, with 8 bases in between.

The gene calls are TRBV19 and TRBJ1-2, with a tentative D call TRBD1 (6 bases). Deletions cut 1 base from V and 5 bases from J, with 11 bases between. CDR1 and CDR2 (germline): LNHDA, SQIVND (reference sequence). This CDR3 is built from 14 residues. CDR3 residues: CASSIVGTPYGYTF. As DNA, the CDR3 is TGTGCCAGTAGTATAGTAGGGACACCTTATGGCTACACCTTC.

This sequence joins TRBV29-1 and TRBJ2-7; D is possibly TRBD2 (5 bases). There are 14 residues in the CDR3. Trimming took 4 bases from V and 1 from J, leaving 14 bases between them. Germline V gene data show CDR1 as SQVTM and CDR2 as ANQGSEA. CDR3 amino acids: CSVVSGSWSYEQYF. The CDR3 bases are TGCAGCGTTGTCAGTGGGAGTTGGTCCTACGAGCAGTACTTC.

The chain employs TRBV11-2 and TRBJ2-7; 10 bases are a match to TRBD1. This CDR3 comprises 16 residues. Losses at the gene ends were 3 bases for V and 6 bases for J; bases not matched to a gene: 11. Germline assignment: CDR1 SGHAT and CDR2 FQNNGV. CDR3 bases: TGTGCCAGCAGCTTTGGTCTCGGGACAGGGGTCGTCGAGCAGTACTTC. Translated, it gives CASSFGLGTGVVEQYF.

The CDR3 is CASRLRTAPYNEQFF. The DNA for the CDR3 is TGTGCCAGTAGATTACGGACAGCACCCTACAATGAGCAGTTCTTC. The rearrangement joins TRBV19 to TRBJ2-1, with D possibly matching TRBD1 (6 bases). V gave up 6 bases and J gave up 2 bases, with 14 bases separating them. The CDR3 consists of 15 residues. Germline V gene lookup returns CDR1 LNHDA and CDR2 SQIVND (reference sequence).

The chain joins TRBV10-3 to TRBJ2-1; the match to TRBD1 covers 7 bases. Germline trimming cut 3 bases from V and 6 bases from J; bases unmatched to any gene: 8. CDR1 ENHRY and CDR2 SYGVKD come from the germline V gene. CDR3 length: 15 residues. The CDR3 nucleotides read TGTGCCATCAGTGATCGACAGGGTACCGGCAATGAGCAGTTCTTC. Its translation: CAISDRQGTGNEQFF.

This clone appeared a few times. The chain couples TRBV7-8 to TRBJ2-2; D may be TRBD1 (6 bases). Germline assignment: CDR1 SGHVS and CDR2 FQNEAQ. The CDR3 length is 15 residues. V lost 1 base and J 1 base, leaving 7 bases between the germline ends. CDR3 region: CASSLVTGNTGELFF. The CDR3 nucleotides are TGTGCCAGCAGCTTAGTGACAGGGAACACCGGGGAGCTGTTTTTT.

The V call is TRBV6-5, the J call TRBJ2-4; D is ambiguous. This CDR3 has 12 residues. The ends were cut back, 6 bases at V and 7 bases at J, with 10 bases in the middle. Germline loops: CDR1 MNHEY, CDR2 SVGAGI. CDR3 nucleotide sequence: TGTGCCAGCAGGGATACAAAGAACATTCAGTACTTC. This translates into CASRDTKNIQYF.

Regarding this clone: One end of the junction fails to match germline, which may point to a read error. The chain recombines TRBV6-5 with TRBJ2-7; 9 bases are shared with TRBD2. Germline CDR1 and CDR2: MNHEY and SVGAGI. The CDR3 spans 14 residues. CDR3 nucleotide sequence: TGTGCCAGCAGGTCCTCTAGCGGGGATTCCTGGCAACACTTC. Amino acid sequence: CASRSSSGDSWQHF.

V usage is TRBV13 and J usage is TRBJ2-7, with D unclear. Trimming left V 4 bases short and J 5 bases short, with 12 bases between. Germline V lookup: CDR1 PRHDT, CDR2 FYEKMQ (reference sequence). The CDR3 runs 13 residues. The CDR3 region has the DNA TGTGCCAGCAGCTCCCTTCTTTACAACGAGCAGTACTTC. It codes for CASSSLLYNEQYF.

The rearrangement links TRBV14 to TRBJ1-6, with D unclear. The V gene lost 5 bases and the J gene lost 11 bases, with 10 bases spanning the gap. Germline CDR1 and CDR2: SGHDN and FVKESK. This CDR3 is 12 amino acids long. The CDR3 DNA is TGTGCCAGCAGCTGGTCCTCAGCACCCCTCCACTTT. This gives the protein CASSWSSAPLHF.

The rearrangement joins TRBV27 to TRBJ1-1; possible D gene TRBD1, 6 bases. Germline V gives CDR1 MNHEY, CDR2 SMNVEV (reference sequence). This CDR3 has 16 amino acids. V was clipped by 0 bases and J by 2 bases, with 13 bases between them. The CDR3 nucleotides read TGTGCCAGCAGTTTATCAGGGGACAAAATTAACACTGAAGCTTTCTTT. As protein: CASSLSGDKINTEAFF.